The 11 T cell receptor beta chains in this list originate from one sample, sequenced in a study of a mutant IDH1 vaccine in newly diagnosed glioma. Time point defined: baseline, week 1 (first vaccination visit). The treatment here: pre-vaccination baseline after standard-of-care therapy. The protocol was immunoSEQ multiplex PCR, while the TCRdb copy is restricted to in-frame clones and leaves out a portion. The sample contains tens of thousands of clones, around 79% of which appear only once. Sequenced material: PBMCs, taken from a glioma patient treated with radiotherapy, temozolomide or both. The source of these receptors is a man aged 40-49 years with glioma. Some clones in this sample may be carry-over from other donors' samples.

This clone was detected only once. V and J are TRBV15 and TRBJ2-7; D is uncertain. The germline CDR1 and CDR2 sequences are LNHNV and YYDKDF (reference sequence). The CDR3 covers 15 residues. V lost 5 bases and J 1 base, leaving 15 bases between the germline ends. The CDR3 loop is CATSGWGLQSYEQYF. CDR3 DNA: TGTGCCACCAGCGGGTGGGGTCTGCAGTCCTACGAGCAGTACTTC. The whole variable domain, filled in from reference TRBV15 and TRBJ2-7, reads DAMVIQNPRYQVTQFGKPVTLSCSQTLNHNVMYWYQQKSSQAPKLLFHYYDKDFNNEADTPDNFQSRRPNTSFCFLDIRSPGLGDTAMYLCATSGWGLQSYEQYFGPGTRLTVT.

Relative to its sample, this clone is medium-sized. V usage is TRBV6-1 and J usage is TRBJ2-1, with D perhaps TRBD2 (6 bases). The V gene's germline CDR1 is MNHNS and CDR2 SASEGT. V was pared by 1 base and J by 0 bases, with 7 bases between. This CDR3 region has 15 residues. This chain's CDR3 is CASSEVGGSYNEQFF. DNA for the CDR3: TGTGCCAGCAGTGAAGTCGGGGGCTCCTACAATGAGCAGTTCTTC.

The rearrangement uses TRBV2 and TRBJ2-7; 8 bases are a match to TRBD1. V trimming: 4 bases; J trimming: 5 bases; junction bases outside the gene matches: 10. The CDR3 spans 15 residues. Germline CDR1 SNHLY, CDR2 FYNNEI. CDR3 sequence: CASSGRTGTDHEQYF. The CDR3 DNA reads as TGTGCCAGCAGTGGTCGGACAGGGACGGACCACGAGCAGTACTTC.

The CDR3 nucleotides are TGTGCCAGCAGACCCGACAGCAACAATCAGCCCCAGCATTTT. Translation: CASRPDSNNQPQHF. V usage is TRBV6-6 and J usage is TRBJ1-5; D is possibly TRBD1 (5 bases). Germline assignment: CDR1 MNHNY and CDR2 SVGAGI (reference sequence). The CDR3 spans 14 residues. V lost 6 bases and J lost 3, with 12 bases in between.

The J gene is TRBJ2-3, the V gene TRBV30; 9 nucleotides agree with TRBD2. This CDR3 has 14 residues. With 7 bases clipped from V and 4 bases from J, the junction kept 9 bases outside the gene matches. From germline, CDR1 is GTSNPN and CDR2 SVGIG (reference sequence). In nucleotides, the CDR3 is TGTGCCTCGACGGGGAAGCGGGGGGCAGATACGCAGTATTTT. Translated: CASTGKRGADTQYF.

This clone was counted a single time. V and J are TRBV5-1 and TRBJ2-5, with D possibly TRBD1 on 6 matching bases. The CDR3 totals 13 residues. Trimming took 6 bases from V and 2 from J, leaving 11 bases between them. Germline V gene lookup returns CDR1 SGHRS and CDR2 YFSETQ. The CDR3 bases are TGCGCCAGCACAGGGGCGCTTCAAGAGACCCAGTACTTC. Translating gives CASTGALQETQYF.

This clone was picked up a small number of times. DNA of the CDR3: TGTGCCAGCAGTTCAGGGCCCTTGACAGGGGGAGGAAACACCATATATTTT. Protein: CASSSGPLTGGGNTIYF. The V and J genes are TRBV28 and TRBJ1-3, with TRBD1 identical over 9 bases. From germline, CDR1 is MDHEN and CDR2 SYDVKM. V was clipped by 4 bases and J by 4 bases; unmatched bases: 11. This CDR3 contains 17 residues.

The gene calls are TRBV4-1 and TRBJ1-1, with 9 bases lining up with TRBD1. The CDR3 length is 15 residues. Germline CDR1 is MGHRA and CDR2 is YSYEKL. The V gene end was trimmed by 1 base and the J gene end by 3 bases; junction bases not matched to a gene: 3. CDR3 loop: CASSQAGTGYTEAFF. CDR3 coding DNA: TGCGCCAGCAGCCAAGCCGGGACAGGGTACACTGAAGCTTTCTTT.

The chain couples TRBV5-1 to TRBJ2-3, with D perhaps given as TRBD1 or TRBD2 (5 bases each). The CDR3 is made up of 14 amino acids. The V and J ends lost 5 bases and 1 base respectively, with 11 bases between them. In germline, CDR1 is SGHRS, CDR2 YFSETQ. Written as DNA, the CDR3 is TGCGCCAGCAGAAGGTTGGGGGGCACAGATACGCAGTATTTT. Its protein product is CASRRLGGTDTQYF.

The V call is TRBV5-6, the J call TRBJ2-2, with D unresolved. CDR3 size: 13 residues. From germline, CDR1 is SGHDT and CDR2 YYEEEE. Trimming removed 4 bases at V and 7 bases at J, with 11 bases between. CDR3 amino acids: CASSAPHRGELFF. The CDR3 DNA reads as TGTGCCAGCAGCGCCCCCCACCGCGGGGAGCTGTTTTTT.

This chain joins TRBV29-1 and TRBJ2-3, with TRBD2 matching 9 bases. Germline values: CDR1 SQVTM, CDR2 ANQGSEA. The CDR3 runs to 14 residues. With V trimmed by 4 bases and J by 1 base, 3 bases remained unmatched. CDR3 coding DNA: TGCAGCGTTGGGGGGACTAGCCGCACAGATACGCAGTATTTT. Protein sequence: CSVGGTSRTDTQYF.